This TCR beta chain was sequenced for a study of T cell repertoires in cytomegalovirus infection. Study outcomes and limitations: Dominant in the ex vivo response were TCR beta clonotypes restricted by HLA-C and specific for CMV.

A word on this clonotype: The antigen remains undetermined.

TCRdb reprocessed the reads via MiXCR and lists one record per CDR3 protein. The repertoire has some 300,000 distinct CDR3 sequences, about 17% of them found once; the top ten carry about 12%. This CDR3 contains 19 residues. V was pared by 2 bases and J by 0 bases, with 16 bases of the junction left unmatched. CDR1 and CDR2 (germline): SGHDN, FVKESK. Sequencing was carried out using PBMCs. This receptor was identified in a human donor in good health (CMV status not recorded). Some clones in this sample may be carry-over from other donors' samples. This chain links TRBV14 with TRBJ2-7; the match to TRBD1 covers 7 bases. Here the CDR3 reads CASSQPRDRGLGGSYEQYF. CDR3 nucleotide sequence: TGTGCCAGCAGCCAACCCCGGGACAGAGGCCTTGGGGGCTCCTACGAGCAGTACTTC.